This T cell receptor (beta chain) derives from a study of cytomegalovirus exposure and HLA in healthy donors. Details on this clone: The antigen is unknown.

The PCR employed 60 Vbeta primers together with 13 Jbeta primers. Sequencing was performed with immunoSEQ multiplex PCR; in TCRdb, only in-frame clones are kept and a portion is missing. The sample has 130,000 to 150,000 clones, around four fifths seen once. This CDR3 is 15 amino acids long. Germline lookup yields CDR1 GTSNPN and CDR2 SVGIG (reference sequence). Study-level points and caveats: TCR beta sequences reportedly predicted the HLA-A and HLA-B alleles of most subjects accurately. A later analysis reportedly identified an Asian-associated ancestry cluster as carrying fewer N-insertions than the roughly 670-donor mean. TCR beta chains numbering under 200 were designated cytomegalovirus-associated. Whilst most TCR sequences proved rare, a subset of public TCRs occurred across many donors.

The sequencing sample was made of PBMCs. This chain uses TRBV30 with TRBJ2-5; the D gene is possibly TRBD1 (7 bases). The last part of the DNA fits TRBJ2-7 better; the J call may be wrong. This TCR was sampled from a male donor in good health and CMV-seronegative. Here the CDR3 reads CAWSETGDLGHEQYF. Here the CDR3 DNA reads TGTGCCTGGAGTGAAACAGGGGACTTGGGGCACGAGCAGTACTTC.